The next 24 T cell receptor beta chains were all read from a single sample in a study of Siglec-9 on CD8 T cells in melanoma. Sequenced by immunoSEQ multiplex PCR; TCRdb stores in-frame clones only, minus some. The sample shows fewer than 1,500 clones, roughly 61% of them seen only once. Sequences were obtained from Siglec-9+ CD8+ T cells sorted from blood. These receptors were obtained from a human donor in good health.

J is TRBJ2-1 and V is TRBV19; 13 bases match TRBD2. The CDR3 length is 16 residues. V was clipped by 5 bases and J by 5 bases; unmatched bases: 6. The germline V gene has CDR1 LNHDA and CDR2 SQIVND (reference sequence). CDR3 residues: CASSFMGLAGNNEQFF. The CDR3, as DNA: TGTGCCAGTAGTTTTATGGGACTAGCGGGAAACAATGAGCAGTTCTTC.

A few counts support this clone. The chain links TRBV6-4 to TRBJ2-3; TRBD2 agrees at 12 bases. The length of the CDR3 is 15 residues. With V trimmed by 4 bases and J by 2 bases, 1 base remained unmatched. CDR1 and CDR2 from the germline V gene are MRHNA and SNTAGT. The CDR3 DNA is TGTGCCAGCAGTGCTAGCGGGGGGGCCACAGATACGCAGTATTTT. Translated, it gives CASSASGGATDTQYF.

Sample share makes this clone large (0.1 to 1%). In DNA, the CDR3 is TGTGCCAGCAGTGAATCCCCAGGGAGCTCCTACGAGCAGTACTTC. Its translation: CASSESPGSSYEQYF. The chain is built from TRBV6-1 and TRBJ2-7; TRBD1 or TRBD2 may be the D gene (5 bases each). CDR1 is MNHNS and CDR2 is SASEGT in the germline V gene. V was pared by 2 bases and J by 0 bases, with 11 bases between. This CDR3 has 15 amino acids.

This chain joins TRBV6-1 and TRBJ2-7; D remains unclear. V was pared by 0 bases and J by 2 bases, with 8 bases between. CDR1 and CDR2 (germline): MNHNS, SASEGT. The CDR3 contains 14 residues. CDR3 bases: TGTGCCAGCAGTGAAGCGCAGGATACCTACGAGCAGTACTTC. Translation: CASSEAQDTYEQYF.

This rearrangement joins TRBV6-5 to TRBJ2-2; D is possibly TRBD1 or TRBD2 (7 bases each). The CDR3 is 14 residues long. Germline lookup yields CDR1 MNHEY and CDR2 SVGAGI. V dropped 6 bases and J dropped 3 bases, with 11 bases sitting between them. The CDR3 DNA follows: TGTGCCAGCAGGGCAGGGGGGGACACCGGGGAGCTGTTTTTT. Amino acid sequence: CASRAGGDTGELFF.

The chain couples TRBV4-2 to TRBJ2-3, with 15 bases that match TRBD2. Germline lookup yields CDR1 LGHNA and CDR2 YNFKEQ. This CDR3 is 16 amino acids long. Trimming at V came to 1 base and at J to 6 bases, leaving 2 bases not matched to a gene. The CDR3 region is CASSQGTSGGADTQYF. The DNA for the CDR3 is TGTGCCAGCAGCCAAGGGACTAGCGGGGGGGCGGATACGCAGTATTTT.

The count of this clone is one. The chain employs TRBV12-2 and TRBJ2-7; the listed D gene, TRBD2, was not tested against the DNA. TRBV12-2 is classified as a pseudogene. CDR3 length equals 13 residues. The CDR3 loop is CASRLTSGYEQYF. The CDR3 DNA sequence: TGTGCAAGTCGCTTAACTAGCGGCTACGAGCAGTACTTC.

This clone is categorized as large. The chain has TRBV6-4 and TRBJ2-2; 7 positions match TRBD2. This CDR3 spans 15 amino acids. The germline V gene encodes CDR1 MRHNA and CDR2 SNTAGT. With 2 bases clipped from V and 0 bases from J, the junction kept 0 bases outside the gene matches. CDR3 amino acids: CASSDGGANTGELFF. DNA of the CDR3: TGTGCCAGCAGTGACGGGGGGGCGAACACCGGGGAGCTGTTTTTT.

In DNA form, the CDR3 reads TGTGCCAGCAGTGAAGTAAGTTCGGGTTCCTACGAGCAGTACTTC. Its protein product is CASSEVSSGSYEQYF. This rearrangement joins TRBV6-1 to TRBJ2-7; D is unclear. V lost 1 base to trimming and J lost 1 base, with 11 bases between them. This CDR3 region has 15 residues. Germline V gene lookup returns CDR1 MNHNS and CDR2 SASEGT.

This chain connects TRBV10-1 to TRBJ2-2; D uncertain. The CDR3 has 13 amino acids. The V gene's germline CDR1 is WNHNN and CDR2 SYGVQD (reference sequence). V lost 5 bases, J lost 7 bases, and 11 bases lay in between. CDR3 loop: CASSQRDIGELFF. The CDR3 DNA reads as TGCGCCAGCAGTCAAAGGGATATCGGGGAGCTGTTTTTT.

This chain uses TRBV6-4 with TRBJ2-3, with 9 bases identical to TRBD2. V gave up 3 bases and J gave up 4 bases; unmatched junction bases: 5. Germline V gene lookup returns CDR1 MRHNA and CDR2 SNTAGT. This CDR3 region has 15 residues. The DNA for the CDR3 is TGTGCCAGCAGTGAGACAGCGGGAGGATCAGATACGCAGTATTTT. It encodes CASSETAGGSDTQYF.

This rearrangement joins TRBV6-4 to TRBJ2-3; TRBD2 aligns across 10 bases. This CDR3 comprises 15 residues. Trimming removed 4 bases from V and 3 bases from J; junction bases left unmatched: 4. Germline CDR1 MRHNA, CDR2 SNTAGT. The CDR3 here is CASSALAGETDTQYF. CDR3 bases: TGTGCCAGCAGTGCTCTAGCGGGAGAGACAGATACGCAGTATTTT.

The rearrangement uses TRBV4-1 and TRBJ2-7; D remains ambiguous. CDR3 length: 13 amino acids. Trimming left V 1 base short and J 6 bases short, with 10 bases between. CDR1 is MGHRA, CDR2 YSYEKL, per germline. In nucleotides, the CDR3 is TGCGCCAGCAGCCAAGCAAAGGTCTCCGAGCAGTACTTC. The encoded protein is CASSQAKVSEQYF.

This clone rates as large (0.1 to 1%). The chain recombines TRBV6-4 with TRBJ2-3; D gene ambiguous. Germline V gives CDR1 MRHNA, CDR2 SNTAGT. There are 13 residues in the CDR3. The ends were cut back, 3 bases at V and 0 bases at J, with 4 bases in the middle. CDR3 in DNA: TGTGCCAGCAGTGAGTCTAGCACAGATACGCAGTATTTT. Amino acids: CASSESSTDTQYF.

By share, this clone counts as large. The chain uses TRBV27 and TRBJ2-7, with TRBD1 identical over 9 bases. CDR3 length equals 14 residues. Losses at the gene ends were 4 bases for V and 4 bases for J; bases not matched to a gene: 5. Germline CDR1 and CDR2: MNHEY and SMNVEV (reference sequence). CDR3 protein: CASSSRDREYEQYF. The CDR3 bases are TGTGCCAGCAGTTCCAGGGACAGGGAATACGAGCAGTACTTC.

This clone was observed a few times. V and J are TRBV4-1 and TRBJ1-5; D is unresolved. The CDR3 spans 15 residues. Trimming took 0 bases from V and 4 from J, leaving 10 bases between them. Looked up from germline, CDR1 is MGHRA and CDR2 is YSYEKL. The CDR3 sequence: CASSQDKHVNQPQHF. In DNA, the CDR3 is TGCGCCAGCAGCCAAGATAAACACGTAAATCAGCCCCAGCATTTT.

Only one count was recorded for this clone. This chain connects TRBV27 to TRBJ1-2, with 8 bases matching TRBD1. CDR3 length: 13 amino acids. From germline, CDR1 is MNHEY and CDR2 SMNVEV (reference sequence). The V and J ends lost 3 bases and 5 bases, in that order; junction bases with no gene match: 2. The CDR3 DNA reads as TGTGCCAGCAGTTTCGGACAGGGATATGGCTACACCTTC. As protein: CASSFGQGYGYTF.

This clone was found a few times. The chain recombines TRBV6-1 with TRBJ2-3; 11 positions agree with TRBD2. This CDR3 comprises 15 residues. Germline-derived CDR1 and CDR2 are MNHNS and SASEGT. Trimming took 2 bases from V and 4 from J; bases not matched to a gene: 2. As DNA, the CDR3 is TGTGCCAGCAGTGAACTAGCGGGAGGTGCAGATACGCAGTATTTT. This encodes CASSELAGGADTQYF.

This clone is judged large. CDR3 in amino acids: CASSASGGNTGELFF. The CDR3, as DNA: TGTGCCAGCAGTGCTAGCGGGGGGAACACCGGGGAGCTGTTTTTT. This chain connects TRBV6-4 to TRBJ2-2, with 10 bases fitting TRBD2. Germline-derived CDR1 and CDR2 are MRHNA and SNTAGT. This CDR3 region has 15 residues. The V segment lost 4 bases and the J segment 1 base; nucleotides outside the gene matches: 0.

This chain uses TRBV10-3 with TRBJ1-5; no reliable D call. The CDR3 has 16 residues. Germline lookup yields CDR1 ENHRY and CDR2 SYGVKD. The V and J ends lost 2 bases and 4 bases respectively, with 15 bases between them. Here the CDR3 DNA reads TGTGCCATCAGTGAGCACATTAGAGGGAAGAATCAGCCCCAGCATTTT. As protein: CAISEHIRGKNQPQHF.

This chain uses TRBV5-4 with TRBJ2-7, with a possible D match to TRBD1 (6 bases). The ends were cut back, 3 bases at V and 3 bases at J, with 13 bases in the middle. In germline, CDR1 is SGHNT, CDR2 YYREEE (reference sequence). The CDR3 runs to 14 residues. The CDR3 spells CASSSTGISYEQYF. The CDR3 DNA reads TGTGCCAGCAGCTCCACAGGGATCAGCTACGAGCAGTACTTC.

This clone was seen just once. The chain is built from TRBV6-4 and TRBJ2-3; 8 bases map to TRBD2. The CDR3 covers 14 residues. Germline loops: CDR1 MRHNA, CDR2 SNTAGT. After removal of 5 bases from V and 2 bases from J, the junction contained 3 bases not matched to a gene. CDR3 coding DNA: TGTGCCAGCAGTCCGGGGGGGACCACAGATACGCAGTATTTT. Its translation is CASSPGGTTDTQYF.

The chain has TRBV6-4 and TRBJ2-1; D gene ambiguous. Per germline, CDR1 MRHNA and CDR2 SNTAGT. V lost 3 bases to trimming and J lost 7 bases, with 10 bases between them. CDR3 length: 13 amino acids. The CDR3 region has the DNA TGTGCCAGCAGTGAAGGCGAGCAGAATGAGCAGTTCTTC. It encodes CASSEGEQNEQFF.

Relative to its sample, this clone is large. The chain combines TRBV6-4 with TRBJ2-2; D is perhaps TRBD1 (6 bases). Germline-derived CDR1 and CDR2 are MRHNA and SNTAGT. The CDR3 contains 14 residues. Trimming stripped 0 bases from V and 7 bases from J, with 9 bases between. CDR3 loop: CASSDSRGSGELFF. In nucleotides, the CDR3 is TGTGCCAGCAGTGACTCAAGGGGGAGCGGGGAGCTGTTTTTT.